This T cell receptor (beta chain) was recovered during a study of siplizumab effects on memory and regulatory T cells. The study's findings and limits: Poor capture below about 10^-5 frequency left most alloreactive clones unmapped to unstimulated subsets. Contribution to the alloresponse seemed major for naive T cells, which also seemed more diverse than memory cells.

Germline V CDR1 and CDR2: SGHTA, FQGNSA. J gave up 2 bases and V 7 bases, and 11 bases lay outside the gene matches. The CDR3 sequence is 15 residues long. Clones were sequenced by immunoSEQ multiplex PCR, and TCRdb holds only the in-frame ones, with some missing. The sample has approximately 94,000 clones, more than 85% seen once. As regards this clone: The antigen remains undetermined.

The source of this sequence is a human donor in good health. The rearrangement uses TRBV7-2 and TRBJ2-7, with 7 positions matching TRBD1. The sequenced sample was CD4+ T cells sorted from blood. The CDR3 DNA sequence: TGTGCCAGCAAAATAGGCGTAGGGGGCACCTACGAGCAGTACTTC. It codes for CASKIGVGGTYEQYF.